The clone carrying this T cell receptor (beta chain) was detected ten times or more. The data derive from a study of T cells in Graves' hyperthyroidism and ophthalmopathy. Germline V gene sequence: CDR1 SGHTA, CDR2 FQGNSA. Trimming pared 1 base from V and 4 bases from J, leaving 8 bases between. The CDR3 is 13 amino acids. Amplified TCR beta CDR3 regions came from RNA transcripts. The TCR CDR3 first-round RT-PCR relied on the HTBI primer set. MiXCR, applied by TCRdb to the multiplex PCR reads, yields one record per CDR3 protein. This sample has fewer than 300,000 distinct CDR3 sequences; about 25% occur once, and the top ten carry 20% to 30%.

This TCR came from a middle-aged man with Graves' hyperthyroidism that later progressed to Graves' ophthalmopathy. This chain joins TRBV7-2 and TRBJ2-7; no reliable D call. Sequencing used blood. This CDR3 is CASSLDERYEQYF. CDR3 nucleotide sequence: TGTGCCAGCAGCTTAGACGAGAGGTACGAGCAGTACTTC.